This record concerns one T cell receptor (beta chain) sequence. The entry originates in a study of technical replicates of blood from several donors. The CDR3 has 13 amino acids. Germline V gene data show CDR1 as SGHTA and CDR2 as FQGNSA. V was trimmed by 5 bases and J by 4 bases, leaving 11 bases between them. Here immunoSEQ multiplex PCR was the method, and the copy in TCRdb shows in-frame clones only, minus some. Of about 73,000 clones in the sample, approximately 91% were seen once. The sequenced material came from PBMCs. The clonotype was recovered from a human donor in good health. Some clones in this sample may be carry-over from other donors' samples. The genes are TRBV7-2 and TRBJ1-2; D possibly corresponds to TRBD1 (5 bases). The CDR3 DNA reads as TGTGCCAGCAGCCCAAAGGGGCTCTATGGCTACACCTTC. It yields the protein CASSPKGLYGYTF.